This T cell receptor (beta chain) derives from a study of blood T cells in healthy people across ages. This clonotype was recorded a few times. This CDR3 contains 16 residues. The germline V gene has CDR1 SGHRS and CDR2 YFSETQ. V was pared by 1 base and J by 0 bases, with 13 bases between. Every donor gave ten milliliters of peripheral blood. The authors ran a second PCR of roughly 6 to 12 cycles using a sample-barcoded 5' primer and a J-beta primer mix. Each CDR3 protein gets one entry after TCRdb re-called the 5' RACE reads with MiXCR. The sample lists about 670,000 distinct CDR3 sequences, approximately 40% seen once, with approximately 29% in the top ten.

J is TRBJ2-5 and V is TRBV5-1; tentatively, D is TRBD2 (5 bases). Sequencing was done on a sample of blood. The clonotype was recovered from an elderly man in good health. CDR3 region: CASSLKSSSYQETQYF. In DNA form, the CDR3 reads TGCGCCAGCAGCTTGAAGTCTAGCAGCTACCAAGAGACCCAGTACTTC.